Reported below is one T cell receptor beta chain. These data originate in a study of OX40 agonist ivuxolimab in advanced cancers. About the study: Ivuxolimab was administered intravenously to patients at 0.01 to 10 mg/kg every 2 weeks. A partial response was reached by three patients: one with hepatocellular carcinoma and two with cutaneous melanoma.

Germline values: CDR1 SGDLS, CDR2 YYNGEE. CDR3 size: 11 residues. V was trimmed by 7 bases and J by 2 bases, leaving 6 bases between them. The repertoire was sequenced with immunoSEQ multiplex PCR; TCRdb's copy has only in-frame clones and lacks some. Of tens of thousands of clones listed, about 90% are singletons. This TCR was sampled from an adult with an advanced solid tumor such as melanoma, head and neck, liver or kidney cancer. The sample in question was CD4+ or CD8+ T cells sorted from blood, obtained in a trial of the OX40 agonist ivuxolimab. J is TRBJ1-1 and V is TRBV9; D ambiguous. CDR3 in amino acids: CASGPNTEAFF. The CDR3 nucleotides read TGTGCCAGCGGTCCTAACACTGAAGCTTTCTTT.